The source of this TCR beta chain is a study of CD8+CD57+ T cells in acquired aplastic anemia. Study summary: Mean DNA quantity obtained from sorted CD4+ and CD8+ cells was about 3 ug.

This CDR3 contains 13 residues. Trimming shortened V by 4 bases and J by 4 bases, and 12 bases separated the two germline ends. Germline CDR1 reads SQVTM; CDR2 reads ANQGSEA. Investigators profiled TCR beta VDJ and CDR3 from genomic DNA template. TCRdb used MiXCR to reprocess the reads, holding one entry per CDR3 protein. The sample comprises roughly 300,000 distinct CDR3 sequences, around 60% of which are singletons, and under 8.5% rests with the top ten. To note about this clonotype: Its antigen is unidentified.

Study-wide points: Overlap between patients and controls comprised just under 30 CD8+ CDR3 sequences. Between the patient and control groups, CD8+ Simpson's diversity did not differ significantly.

Specimen: sorted CD4+, CD8+, or CD8+CD57+ T cells (not recorded which) from PBMCs. This sequence was found in a human donor with severe aplastic anemia or a healthy control (not recorded which). The chain combines TRBV29-1 with TRBJ2-3; D gene ambiguous. CDR3 sequence reads: CSVVLAGADTQYF. For the CDR3, the DNA is TGCAGCGTTGTTTTAGCAGGAGCAGATACGCAGTATTTT.